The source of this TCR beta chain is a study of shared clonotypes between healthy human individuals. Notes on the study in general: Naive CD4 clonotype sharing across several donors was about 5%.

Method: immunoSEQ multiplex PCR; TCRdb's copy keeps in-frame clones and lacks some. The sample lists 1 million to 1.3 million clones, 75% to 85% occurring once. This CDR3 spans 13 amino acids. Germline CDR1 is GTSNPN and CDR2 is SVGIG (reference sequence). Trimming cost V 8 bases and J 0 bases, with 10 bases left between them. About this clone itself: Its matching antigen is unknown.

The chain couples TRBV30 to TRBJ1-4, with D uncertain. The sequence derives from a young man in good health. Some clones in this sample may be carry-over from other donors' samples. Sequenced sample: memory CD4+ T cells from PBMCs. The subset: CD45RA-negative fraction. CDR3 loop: CAGKDATNEKLFF. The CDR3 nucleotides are TGTGCCGGGAAGGATGCAACTAATGAAAAACTGTTTTTT.